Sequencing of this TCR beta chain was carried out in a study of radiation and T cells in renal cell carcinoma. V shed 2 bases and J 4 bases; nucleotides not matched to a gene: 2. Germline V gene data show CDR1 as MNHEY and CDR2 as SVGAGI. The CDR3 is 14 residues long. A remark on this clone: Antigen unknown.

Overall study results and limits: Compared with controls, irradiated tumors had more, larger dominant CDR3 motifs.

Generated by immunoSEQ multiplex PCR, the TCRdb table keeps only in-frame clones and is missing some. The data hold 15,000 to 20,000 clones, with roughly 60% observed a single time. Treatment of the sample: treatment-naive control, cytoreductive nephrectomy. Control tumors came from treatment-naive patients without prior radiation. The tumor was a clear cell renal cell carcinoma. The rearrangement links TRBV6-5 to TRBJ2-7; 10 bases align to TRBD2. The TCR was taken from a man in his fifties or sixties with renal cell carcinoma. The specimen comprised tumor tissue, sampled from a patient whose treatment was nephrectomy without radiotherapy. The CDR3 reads CASSYGTSAYEQYF. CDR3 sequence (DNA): TGTGCCAGCAGTTACGGGACTAGCGCATACGAGCAGTACTTC.